What follows are 9 T cell receptor beta chains derived from one specimen sequenced in a study of metastatic and nonmetastatic thyroid tumors. MiXCR was used by TCRdb to re-call the PCR reads. This sample has more than 65,000 clones; approximately 14% occur once, and the top ten carry over 6%. Thyroid surgery was preceded by no treatment in any patient. Source material: blood. These receptor sequences come from a male donor with papillary thyroid cancer or a benign thyroid nodule (not recorded which). Some clones in this sample may be carry-over from other donors' samples.

The V call is TRBV14, the J call TRBJ1-1; no definite D call. With 0 bases removed from V and 5 bases from J, the gap between germline ends came to 4 bases. Germline values: CDR1 SGHDN, CDR2 FVKESK. CDR3 length equals 12 residues. CDR3 loop: CASSQDWTEAFF. For the CDR3, the DNA is TGTGCCAGCAGCCAAGATTGGACTGAAGCTTTCTTT.

The sample holds many counts of this clone. CDR3 sequence reads: CSAGQGLMNTEAFF. CDR3 in DNA: TGCAGTGCGGGACAGGGCCTTATGAACACTGAAGCTTTCTTT. The gene calls are TRBV20-1 and TRBJ1-1, with 9 bases matching TRBD1. This CDR3 spans 14 amino acids. CDR1 and CDR2 (germline): DFQATT, SNEGSKA (reference sequence). With V trimmed by 6 bases and J by 0 bases, 5 bases remained unmatched.

The chain recombines TRBV20-1 with TRBJ2-7; 9 positions match TRBD2. The CDR3 runs 14 residues. Germline CDR1 DFQATT, CDR2 SNEGSKA (reference sequence). V lost 6 bases, J lost 0 bases, and 6 bases stayed unmatched. CDR3 sequence (DNA): TGCAGTGCGCGGAGCGGGGGGAGCTCCTACGAGCAGTACTTC. As protein: CSARSGGSSYEQYF.

In its sample, this clone was seen many times. CDR3 region: CASSERGVYEQYV. The CDR3 DNA reads TGTGCCAGCAGTGAACGAGGGGTCTACGAGCAGTACGTC. This chain connects TRBV6-1 to TRBJ2-7; tentatively, D is TRBD1 or TRBD2 (5 bases each). V was cut by 2 bases and J by 3 bases, with 8 bases left in between. Germline V CDR1 and CDR2: MNHNS, SASEGT. The CDR3 has 13 residues.

As to this clone: One base away lies a much larger clone, so this may be a sequencing read error. The rearrangement links TRBV4-3 to TRBJ2-7; D is unresolved. The V gene lost 1 base and the J gene lost 0 bases, with 10 bases spanning the gap. From germline, CDR1 is LGHNA and CDR2 YSLEER. This CDR3 is built from 15 residues. CDR3 DNA: TGCGCCAGCAGCCAAGGTTTTACGAGCTCCTACGAGCAGTACTTC. Its protein is CASSQGFTSSYEQYF.

This clone was observed at least ten times. The rearrangement uses TRBV4-1 and TRBJ1-1; maybe TRBD1 (5 bases). V was shortened by 2 bases and J by 1 base, with 17 bases between the two germline ends. The germline CDR1 and CDR2 sequences are MGHRA and YSYEKL. The CDR3 has 17 residues. The CDR3 sequence: CASSQFPTGTANTEAFF. The CDR3 DNA is TGCGCCAGCAGCCAATTCCCTACCGGGACGGCGAACACTGAAGCTTTCTTT.

The chain combines TRBV20-1 with TRBJ2-6, with D possibly TRBD2 on 6 matching bases. The CDR3 contains 17 residues. Trimming shortened V by 0 bases and J by 2 bases, and 14 bases separated the two germline ends. Germline CDR1 is DFQATT and CDR2 is SNEGSKA (reference sequence). The chain's CDR3 is CSARDHGGLAGANVLTF. CDR3 sequence (DNA): TGCAGTGCTAGAGATCACGGAGGGTTGGCTGGGGCCAACGTCCTGACTTTC.

In regard to this clone: A read error may explain this, as a much larger clone is one base away. The gene calls are TRBV6-2 or TRBV6-3 and TRBJ2-2, with D maybe TRBD2 (5 bases). Germline V lookup: CDR1 MNHEY, CDR2 SVGEGT. There are 13 residues in the CDR3. The CDR3 reads CASSSTSTGEPFF. The CDR3 DNA reads as TGTGCCAGCAGTTCCACGAGCACCGGGGAGCCGTTTTTT.

On this clone itself: Since a much larger clone is just one base distant, this may be a read error. The conserved final phenylalanine or tryptophan is absent from the CDR3, which likely points to a read error. For the CDR3, the DNA is TGTGCCAGCAGCGCAGGGGGAATCTACGAGCAGTACCTC. Translation: CASSAGGIYEQYL. The V call is TRBV5-6, the J call TRBJ2-7, with TRBD1 matching over 7 bases. Germline loops: CDR1 SGHDT, CDR2 YYEEEE. Unmatched junction bases numbered 4, after V lost 4 bases and J lost 3 bases. The CDR3 is 13 amino acids.